The subject of this entry is one T cell receptor beta chain. Sequencing was performed with immunoSEQ multiplex PCR; in TCRdb, only in-frame clones are kept and a portion is missing. The sample has about half a million clones, about 84% seen once; the top ten hold roughly 13%. These data are taken from a study of shared clonotypes between healthy human individuals. The receptor was isolated from a woman between 40 and 55 years old in good health. Some clones in this sample may be carry-over from other donors' samples. Sequenced input: PBMCs.

The CDR3 sequence is CAIQTELGTGDNEQFF. CDR3 DNA sequence: TGTGCCATCCAAACCGAATTAGGGACAGGGGATAATGAGCAGTTCTTC. The chain uses TRBV10-3 and TRBJ2-1; 10 positions agree with TRBD1. Germline CDR1 and CDR2: ENHRY and SYGVKD. The CDR3 loop spans 16 amino acids. V dropped 8 bases and J dropped 7; count of bases not matched to a gene: 14.